The entry below gives a single T cell receptor (beta chain) sequence along with its context. Its antigen is not yet known. Nothing much larger sits one base from this clone, and base qualities are not available. Patients with a history of autoimmune disease or receiving systemic immunosuppression were excluded from the trial. Peripheral blood for TCR sequencing was drawn from every dose cohort at baseline, at cycle 4 day 1 and at cycle 7 day 1. Samples came from an open-label, multicenter, first-in-human phase I dose-escalation trial of ivuxolimab. Adults with locally advanced or metastatic head and neck squamous cell, hepatocellular, melanoma or renal cell carcinoma were enrolled in the trial. Before TCR sequencing, CD4+ and CD8+ T cells were separately sorted from peripheral blood. CDR1 MNHNS and CDR2 SASEGT were looked up in the germline V gene. Trimming takes 2 bases off V and 6 bases off J; junction bases not matched to a gene: 16. The CDR3 has 17 amino acids, counting the end cysteine and phenylalanine. Of the read, only the CDR3 DNA is kept; its 51 bases are in frame from base 1.

The sample is drawn from a study of OX40 agonist ivuxolimab in advanced cancers. Broadly, across the study: Ivuxolimab was a fully human IgG2 agonistic monoclonal antibody targeting the costimulatory receptor OX40 (CD134). Of the roughly 54 dose-escalation patients, hepatocellular carcinoma was present in approximately 20, melanoma in around 15, renal cell carcinoma in 9 and head and neck cancer in 9. In the dose-escalation cohort, approximately 80% of patients were male, and the mean age was 60 years with a range of roughly 23 to 90. Partial responses occurred in three dose-escalation patients: two with cutaneous melanoma and one with hepatocellular carcinoma. Intravenous ivuxolimab was administered to patients every 2 weeks at six dose levels: 0.01, 0.1, 0.3, 1.5, 3 and 10 mg/kg. Patients were allowed to have had prior anti-PD-1, anti-PD-L1 or anti-CTLA-4 therapy, and 40% to 45% of the dose-escalation patients had been treated with checkpoint inhibitors. The paper reports the monotherapy dose-escalation portion (N = 52 patients) of the phase I ivuxolimab trial. The point of sequencing TCRbeta in the periphery was to test whether ivuxolimab changed TCR sequence diversity and drove clonal T-cell expansion.

What the research found in general, with its limitations: Which antigens the clonally expanded peripheral T cells were specific for was not determined. In the 0.1-3.0 mg/kg groups, partial responders had among the lowest normalized peripheral clonal expansion, particularly in CD8+ T cells. On average, CD8+ T cells showed more expanded clones than CD4+ T cells after ivuxolimab. At doses of 0.1 to 3.0 mg/kg, clonal expansion of both CD4+ and CD8+ T cells in blood was seen between baseline and week 6. Low levels of normalized T-cell clonal expansion were also seen in some patients who did not respond.

Genomic DNA was isolated from the sorted cells so that the TCRbeta CDR3 region could be sequenced. The immunoSEQ Assay was used for sequencing of TCRbeta CDR3 regions. Sourced from immuneACCESS, this table was stored by TCRdb with only in-frame sequences that have V and J called. A share of the clones is absent; for the studies checked, an unresolved V gene accounts for under half, and the remainder has no known explanation. The sample includes around 80,000 clones, with over 65% observed a single time. Around 2.9% of the sample comes from the top ten. This sample comprised CD4+ or CD8+ T cells sorted from blood, obtained in a trial of the OX40 agonist ivuxolimab. The sequence derives from an adult with an advanced solid tumor such as melanoma, head and neck, liver or kidney cancer. The receptor chain draws on TRBV6-1 and TRBJ2-7; 7 bases in the middle match TRBD1. CDR3 reads: CASSESHSHSTGFEQYF. The nucleotide sequence reads as follows: TGTGCCAGCAGTGAATCACATTCCCACTCGACAGGGTTCGAGCAGTACTTC.